This entry describes one T cell receptor beta chain. Its target is unknown. CDR1 and CDR2 from the germline V gene are SGHRS and YFSETQ. V dropped 0 bases and J dropped 5 bases, with 14 bases sitting between them. The CDR3 has 15 amino acids. Produced via immunoSEQ multiplex PCR; TCRdb's table is partial and in-frame only. The data contain some 75,000 clones, over 75% of them singletons. The sample originates from a study of OX40 agonist ivuxolimab in advanced cancers. About the study: Melanoma, hepatocellular carcinoma, head and neck or renal cell cancer occurred in dose-escalation patients. Regarding the study as a whole: In a subset of nonresponders, normalized T-cell clonal expansion was also low. Blood T cells, both CD4+ and CD8+, expanded clonally by week 6 at 0.1 to 3.0 mg/kg. CD8+ T cells showed, on average, more clonal expansion than CD4+ cells.

The receptor was isolated from an adult with an advanced solid tumor such as melanoma, head and neck, liver or kidney cancer. V and J are TRBV5-1 and TRBJ2-5, with D perhaps matching TRBD1 (5 bases). The sample here was CD4+ or CD8+ T cells sorted from blood, taken in a trial of the OX40 agonist ivuxolimab. The CDR3 spells CASSLVGRAAETQYF. CDR3 bases: TGCGCCAGCAGCTTGGTCGGCAGGGCGGCGGAGACCCAGTACTTC.